This TCR beta chain was identified during a study of blood T cell repertoires in COVID-19. V shed 6 bases and J 5 bases; nucleotides not matched to a gene: 7. The germline CDR1 and CDR2 sequences are KGHDR and SFDVKD. The CDR3 runs 14 residues. Measured with immunoSEQ multiplex PCR; TCRdb has only the in-frame clones, and not every one. This sample has roughly 76,000 clones, with 75% found just once. Sample: peripheral blood. The V and J genes are TRBV24-1 and TRBJ2-7, with 9 bases aligning to TRBD1. The clonotype was recovered from a man aged 65-85 years with acute or convalescent COVID-19. The CDR3 DNA is TGTGCCACCAGTCCCGGGACAGGGAACGACGAGCAGTACTTC. Its protein is CATSPGTGNDEQYF.